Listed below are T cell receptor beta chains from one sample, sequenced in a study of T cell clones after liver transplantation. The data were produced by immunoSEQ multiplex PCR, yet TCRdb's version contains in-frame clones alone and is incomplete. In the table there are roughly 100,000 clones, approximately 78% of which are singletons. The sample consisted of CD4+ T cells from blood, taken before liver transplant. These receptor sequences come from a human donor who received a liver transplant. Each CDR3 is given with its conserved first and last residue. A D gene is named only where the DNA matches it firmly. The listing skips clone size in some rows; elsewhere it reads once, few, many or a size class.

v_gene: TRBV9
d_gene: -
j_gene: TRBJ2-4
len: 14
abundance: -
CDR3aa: CASGSLGTKNIQYF
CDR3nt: TGTGCCAGCGGCTCATTAGGAACCAAAAACATTCAGTACTTC

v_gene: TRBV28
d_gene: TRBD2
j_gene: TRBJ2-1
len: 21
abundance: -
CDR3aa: CASSFEGLHSLAGVAGNEQFF
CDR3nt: TGTGCCAGCAGTTTCGAGGGTCTACATTCTCTAGCGGGAGTTGCGGGGAATGAGCAGTTCTTC

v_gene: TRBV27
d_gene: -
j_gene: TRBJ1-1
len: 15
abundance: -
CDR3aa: CASSRGGQMNTEAFF
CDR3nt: TGTGCCAGCAGTCGAGGTGGACAGATGAACACTGAAGCTTTCTTT

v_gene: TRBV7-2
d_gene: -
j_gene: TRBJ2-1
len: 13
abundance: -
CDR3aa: CASSPPMGNEQFF
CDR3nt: TGTGCCAGCAGCCCACCGATGGGGAATGAGCAGTTCTTC

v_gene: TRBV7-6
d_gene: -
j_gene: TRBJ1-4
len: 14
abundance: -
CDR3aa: CASSLFQGYEKLFF
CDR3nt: TGTGCCAGCAGCTTGTTCCAGGGGTACGAAAAACTGTTTTTT

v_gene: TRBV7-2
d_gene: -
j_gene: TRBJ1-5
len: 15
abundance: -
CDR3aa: CASSLARGFGQPQHF
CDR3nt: TGTGCCAGCAGCTTAGCCCGGGGCTTCGGGCAGCCCCAGCATTTT

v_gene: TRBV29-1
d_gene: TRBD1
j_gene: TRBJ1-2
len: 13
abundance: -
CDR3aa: CSVQTGNIYGYTF
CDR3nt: TGCAGCGTGCAGACAGGGAATATCTATGGCTACACCTTC

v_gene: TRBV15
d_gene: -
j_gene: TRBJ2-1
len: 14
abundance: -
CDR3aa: CATSRDPGPREQFF
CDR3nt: TGTGCCACCAGCAGAGATCCGGGGCCGAGGGAGCAGTTCTTC

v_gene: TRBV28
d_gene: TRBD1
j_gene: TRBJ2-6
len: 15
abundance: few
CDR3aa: CASRLQGPGANVLTF
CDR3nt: TGTGCCAGCAGATTACAGGGGCCTGGGGCCAACGTCCTGACTTTC

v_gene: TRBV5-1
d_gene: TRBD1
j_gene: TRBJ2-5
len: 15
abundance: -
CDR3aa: CASSSRQGLKETQYF
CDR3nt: TGCGCCAGCAGCTCACGACAGGGGTTGAAAGAGACCCAGTACTTC

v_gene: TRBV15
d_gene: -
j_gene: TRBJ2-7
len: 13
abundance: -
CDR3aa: CASRRAGAYEQYF
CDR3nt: TGTGCCAGTCGGCGAGCCGGGGCCTACGAGCAGTACTTC

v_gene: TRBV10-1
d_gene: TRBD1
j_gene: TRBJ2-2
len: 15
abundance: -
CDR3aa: CASSESGTAPGELFF
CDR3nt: TGCGCCAGCAGTGAGTCCGGGACAGCTCCCGGGGAGCTGTTTTTT

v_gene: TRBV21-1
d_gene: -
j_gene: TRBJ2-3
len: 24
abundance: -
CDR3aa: CASSKDRTGGRSLTVKFLTDTQYF
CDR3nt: TGTGCCAGCAGCAAAGATAGGACAGGGGGCCGAAGTTTAACGGTAAAGTTCCTTACAGATACGCAGTATTTT

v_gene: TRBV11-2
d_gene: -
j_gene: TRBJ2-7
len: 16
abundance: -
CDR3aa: CASSSTRQVGGHEQYF
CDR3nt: TGTGCCAGCAGCTCTACCCGACAGGTCGGGGGCCACGAGCAGTACTTC

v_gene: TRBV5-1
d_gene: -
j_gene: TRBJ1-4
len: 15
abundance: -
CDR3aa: CASNPGTRGDEKLFF
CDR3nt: TGCGCCAGCAATCCAGGGACAAGGGGAGATGAAAAACTGTTTTTT

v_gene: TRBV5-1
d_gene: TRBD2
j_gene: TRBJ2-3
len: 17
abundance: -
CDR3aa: CASSPRTSGASTDTQYF
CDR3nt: TGCGCCAGCAGCCCCAGGACTAGCGGGGCTTCCACAGATACGCAGTATTTT

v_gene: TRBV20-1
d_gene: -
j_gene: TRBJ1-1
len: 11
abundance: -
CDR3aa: CSAPVGTEAFF
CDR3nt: TGCAGTGCCCCCGTCGGCACTGAAGCTTTCTTT

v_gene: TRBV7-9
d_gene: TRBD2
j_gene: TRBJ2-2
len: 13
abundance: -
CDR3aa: CASSASSGGELFF
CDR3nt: TGTGCCAGCAGCGCATCTAGCGGCGGGGAGCTGTTTTTT

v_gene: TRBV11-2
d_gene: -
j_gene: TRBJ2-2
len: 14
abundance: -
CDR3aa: CASSPDSRTGELFF
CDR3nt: TGTGCCAGCAGCCCCGACAGCCGCACCGGGGAGCTGTTTTTT

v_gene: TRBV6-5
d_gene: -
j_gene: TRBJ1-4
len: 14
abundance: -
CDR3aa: CASSYGATNEKLFF
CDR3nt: TGTGCCAGCAGTTACGGAGCAACTAATGAAAAACTGTTTTTT

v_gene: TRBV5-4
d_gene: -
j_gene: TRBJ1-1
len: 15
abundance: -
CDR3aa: CASSLNGRMNTEAFF
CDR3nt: TGTGCCAGCAGCTTAAATGGACGGATGAACACTGAAGCTTTCTTT

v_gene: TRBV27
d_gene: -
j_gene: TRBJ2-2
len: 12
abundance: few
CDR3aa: CASSWVTGELFF
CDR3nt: TGTGCCAGCAGTTGGGTCACCGGGGAGCTGTTTTTT

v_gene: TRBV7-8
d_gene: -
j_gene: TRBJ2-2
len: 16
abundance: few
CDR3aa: CASSLFGRGNTGELFF
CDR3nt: TGTGCCAGCAGCTTATTTGGCAGGGGGAACACCGGGGAGCTGTTTTTT

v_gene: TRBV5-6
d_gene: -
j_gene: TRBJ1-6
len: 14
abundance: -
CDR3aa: CASSLPTGNSPLHF
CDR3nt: TGTGCCAGCAGCTTGCCGACGGGTAATTCACCCCTCCACTTT

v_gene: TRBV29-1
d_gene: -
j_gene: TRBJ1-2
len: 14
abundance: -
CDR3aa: CSVGPGQLNYGYTF
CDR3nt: TGCAGCGTGGGCCCCGGACAGTTGAACTATGGCTACACCTTC

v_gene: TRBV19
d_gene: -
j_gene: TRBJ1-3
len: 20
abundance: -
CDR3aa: CASSIIGRDLLGRSGNTIYF
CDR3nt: TGTGCCAGTAGTATCATTGGGAGGGACCTTCTCGGACGCTCTGGAAACACCATATATTTT

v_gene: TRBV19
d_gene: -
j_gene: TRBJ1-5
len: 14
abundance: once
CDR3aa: CASSIMPPDQPQHF
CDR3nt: TGTGCCAGTAGTATAATGCCCCCCGATCAGCCCCAGCATTTT

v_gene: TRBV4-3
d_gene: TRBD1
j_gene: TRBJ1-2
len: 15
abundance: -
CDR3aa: CASSQDAGGGYGYTF
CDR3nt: TGCGCCAGCAGCCAAGACGCAGGGGGGGGCTATGGCTACACCTTC

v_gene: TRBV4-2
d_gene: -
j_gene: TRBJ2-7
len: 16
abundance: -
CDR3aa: CASSQDWEQYTYEQYF
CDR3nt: TGTGCCAGCAGCCAAGATTGGGAACAGTACACCTACGAGCAGTACTTC

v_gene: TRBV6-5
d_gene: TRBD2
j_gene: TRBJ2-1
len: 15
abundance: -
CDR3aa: CASRRTSGGYNEQFF
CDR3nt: TGTGCCAGCAGGCGGACTAGCGGGGGCTACAATGAGCAGTTCTTC

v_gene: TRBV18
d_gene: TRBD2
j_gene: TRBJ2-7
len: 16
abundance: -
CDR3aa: CASSQARTSGIEEQYF
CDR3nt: TGTGCCAGCTCACAAGCTAGGACTAGCGGGATTGAAGAGCAGTACTTC

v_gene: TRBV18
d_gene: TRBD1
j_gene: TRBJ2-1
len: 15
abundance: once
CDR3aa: CASSPQDRVGDEQFF
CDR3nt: TGTGCCAGCTCACCGCAAGACAGGGTAGGGGATGAGCAGTTCTTC

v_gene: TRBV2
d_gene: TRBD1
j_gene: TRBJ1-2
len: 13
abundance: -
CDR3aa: CASSVDRARGYTF
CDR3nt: TGTGCCAGCAGTGTGGACAGGGCCAGGGGCTACACCTTC

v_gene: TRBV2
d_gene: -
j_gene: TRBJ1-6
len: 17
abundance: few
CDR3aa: CASVSSSSISYNSPLHF
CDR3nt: TGTGCCAGCGTTTCGAGCAGTTCGATCTCCTATAATTCACCCCTCCACTTT

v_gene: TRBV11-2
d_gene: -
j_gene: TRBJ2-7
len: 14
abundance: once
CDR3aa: CASSFNRGTYEQYF
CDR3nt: TGTGCCAGCAGCTTTAATAGGGGTACCTACGAGCAGTACTTC

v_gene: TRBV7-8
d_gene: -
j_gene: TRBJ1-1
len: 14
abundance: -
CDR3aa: CASSFTVMNTEAFF
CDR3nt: TGTGCCAGCAGCTTCACAGTCATGAACACTGAAGCTTTCTTT

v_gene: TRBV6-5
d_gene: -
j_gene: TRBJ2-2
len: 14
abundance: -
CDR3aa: CASSNRVGTGELFF
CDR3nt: TGTGCCAGCAGTAACAGGGTGGGGACCGGGGAGCTGTTTTTT

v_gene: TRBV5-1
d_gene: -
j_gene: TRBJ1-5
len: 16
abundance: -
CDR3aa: CASSPDGWDSNQPQHF
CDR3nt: TGCGCCAGCAGCCCGGACGGATGGGATAGCAATCAGCCCCAGCATTTT

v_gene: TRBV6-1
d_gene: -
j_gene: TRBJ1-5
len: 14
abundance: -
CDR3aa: CASSVSRGNQPQHF
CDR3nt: TGTGCCAGCAGTGTCTCCCGGGGCAATCAGCCCCAGCATTTT

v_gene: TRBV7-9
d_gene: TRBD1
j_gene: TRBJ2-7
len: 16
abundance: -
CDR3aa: CASSLASNRGQDEQYF
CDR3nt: TGTGCCAGCAGCTTAGCGAGTAACAGGGGGCAAGACGAGCAGTACTTC

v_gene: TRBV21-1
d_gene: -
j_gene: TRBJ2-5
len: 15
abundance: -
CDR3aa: CASSKEQGRQETQYF
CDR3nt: TGTGCCAGCAGCAAAGAACAGGGTCGGCAAGAGACCCAGTACTTC

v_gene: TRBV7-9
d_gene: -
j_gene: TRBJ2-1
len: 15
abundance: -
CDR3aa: CASSPRQSSYNEQFF
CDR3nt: TGTGCCAGCAGCCCTAGACAGAGCTCCTACAATGAGCAGTTCTTC

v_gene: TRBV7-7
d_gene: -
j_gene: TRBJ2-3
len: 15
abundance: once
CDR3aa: CASSLGRGAPDTQYF
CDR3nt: TGTGCCAGCAGCTTAGGACGGGGGGCGCCAGATACGCAGTATTTT

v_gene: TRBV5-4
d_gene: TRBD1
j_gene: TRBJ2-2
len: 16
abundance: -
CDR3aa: CASSSPTGGGNGELFF
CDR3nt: TGTGCCAGCAGCTCTCCGACAGGGGGAGGGAACGGGGAGCTGTTTTTT

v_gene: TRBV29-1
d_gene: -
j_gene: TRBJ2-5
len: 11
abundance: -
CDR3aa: CSVEEGETQYF
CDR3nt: TGCAGCGTTGAAGAGGGAGAGACCCAGTACTTC

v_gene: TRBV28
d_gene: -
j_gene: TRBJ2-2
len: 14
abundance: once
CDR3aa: CASTDRDLFGELFF
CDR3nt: TGTGCCAGCACCGACAGGGACTTATTCGGGGAGCTGTTTTTT